These 11 T cell receptor beta chains were sequenced from one sample in a study of cytotoxic CD8 clonotypes in ibrutinib-treated CLL. Here immunoSEQ multiplex PCR was the method, and the copy in TCRdb shows in-frame clones only, minus some. Among some 300,000 clones listed, roughly 79% were seen once. Here the sequenced sample was PBMCs, taken before ibrutinib treatment. These receptors originate from a human donor with chronic lymphocytic leukemia.

The chain combines TRBV15 with TRBJ1-2, with D hard to call. The CDR3 runs 15 residues. From germline, CDR1 is LNHNV and CDR2 YYDKDF (reference sequence). Between the trimmed V and J ends, which lost 3 bases and 1 base, there was a span of 12 bases. The CDR3 loop reads CATSRGRVNNYGYTF. Written as DNA, the CDR3 is TGTGCCACCAGCAGGGGAAGAGTGAATAACTATGGCTACACCTTC.

This chain uses TRBV2 with TRBJ1-2; D perhaps matches TRBD1 (6 bases). V dropped 5 bases and J dropped 8 bases, with 15 bases sitting between them. CDR1 and CDR2 from the germline V gene are SNHLY and FYNNEI. This CDR3 spans 13 amino acids. The CDR3 loop reads CASSPVDRRGYTF. The CDR3 DNA reads as TGTGCCAGCAGTCCCGTGGACAGAAGGGGCTACACCTTC.

The chain joins TRBV7-2 to TRBJ2-5; no clear D gene. Germline V gives CDR1 SGHTA, CDR2 FQGNSA. This CDR3 spans 15 amino acids. Between the trimmed V and J ends, which lost 4 bases and 1 base, there was a span of 13 bases. CDR3 coding DNA: TGTGCCAGCAGCTCATCAGGTTCTACCCAAGAGACCCAGTACTTC. It specifies CASSSSGSTQETQYF.

This chain uses TRBV2 with TRBJ2-1; TRBD2 aligns across 11 bases. The CDR3 has 17 amino acids. V lost 2 bases and J lost 3; bases outside the gene matches: 6. Germline-derived CDR1 and CDR2 are SNHLY and FYNNEI. CDR3 protein: CASSEPGTSGGYNEQFF. The CDR3 DNA reads as TGTGCCAGCAGTGAACCAGGGACTAGCGGTGGCTACAATGAGCAGTTCTTC. The complete variable domain, with remaining parts taken from reference TRBV2 and TRBJ2-1, reads EPEVTQTPSHQVTQMGQEVILRCVPISNHLYFYWYRQILGQKVEFLVSFYNNEISEKSEIFDDQFSVERPDGSNFTLKIRSTKLEDSAMYFCASSEPGTSGGYNEQFFGPGTRLTVL.

The V call is TRBV12-5, the J call TRBJ2-1; D not certain. This CDR3 is 15 amino acids long. CDR1 LGHNT and CDR2 FRNRAP come from the germline V gene. V gave up 5 bases and J gave up 0 bases, with 11 bases separating them. The CDR3 protein is CASGPRFSSYNEQFF. The CDR3 DNA reads as TGTGCTAGTGGTCCCCGGTTCAGCTCCTACAATGAGCAGTTCTTC.

This clone appeared a single time. This rearrangement joins TRBV29-1 to TRBJ1-1; tentative D call: TRBD1 (5 bases). Per germline, CDR1 SQVTM and CDR2 ANQGSEA. The ends were cut back, 5 bases at V and 7 bases at J, with 20 bases in the middle. The CDR3 covers 14 residues. Here the CDR3 reads CSVLSRGPENEAFF. The CDR3 DNA follows: TGCAGCGTTCTTAGTAGGGGACCTGAGAATGAAGCTTTCTTT.

The rearrangement uses TRBV7-2 and TRBJ2-7; D might be TRBD1 (6 bases). Germline loops: CDR1 SGHTA, CDR2 FQGNSA. The CDR3 is 13 residues long. The V end was cut by 3 bases, the J end by 3 bases, with 9 bases between. The DNA for the CDR3 is TGTGCCAGCAGCTTGAACAGGGTCTACGAGCAGTACTTC. This gives the protein CASSLNRVYEQYF. The complete variable domain, with remaining parts taken from reference TRBV7-2 and TRBJ2-7, reads GAGVSQSPSNKVTEKGKDVELRCDPISGHTALYWYRQSLGQGLEFLIYFQGNSAPDKSGLPSDRFSAERTGGSVSTLTIQRTQQEDSAVYLCASSLNRVYEQYFGPGTRLTVT.

V usage is TRBV30 and J usage is TRBJ1-3; 9 bases map to TRBD1. This CDR3 has 15 amino acids. V was pared by 2 bases and J by 3 bases, with 5 bases of the junction left unmatched. Germline values: CDR1 GTSNPN, CDR2 SVGIG (reference sequence). In DNA, the CDR3 is TGTGCCTGGAGTACGACAGGGGGAGGTGGAAACACCATATATTTT. The encoded protein is CAWSTTGGGGNTIYF.

CDR3 loop: CASSLSLFETQYF. DNA of the CDR3: TGTGCCAGCAGTTTATCATTGTTCGAGACCCAGTACTTC. This rearrangement joins TRBV27 to TRBJ2-5; D gene ambiguous. The V end lost 0 bases, the J end lost 5 bases, and 7 bases lay between the germline ends. The CDR3 is 13 residues long. The V gene's germline CDR1 is MNHEY and CDR2 SMNVEV (reference sequence).

The rearrangement links TRBV15 to TRBJ2-2; no definite D call. Germline V gene lookup returns CDR1 LNHNV and CDR2 YYDKDF (reference sequence). This CDR3 contains 13 residues. The ends were cut back, 0 bases at V and 9 bases at J, with 8 bases in the middle. This CDR3 reads CATSRDGRRELFF. DNA of the CDR3: TGTGCCACCAGCAGAGATGGCCGCAGGGAGCTGTTTTTT.

This chain connects TRBV6-6 to TRBJ2-7; the D gene is possibly TRBD1 (6 bases). Per germline, CDR1 MNHNY and CDR2 SVGAGI (reference sequence). The CDR3 spans 15 residues. V lost 2 bases, J lost 0 bases, and 11 bases lay in between. The CDR3, as DNA: TGTGCCAGCAGTTACAAGGACAGCAGCTCCTACGAGCAGTACTTC. It yields the protein CASSYKDSSSYEQYF.